This entry features one T cell receptor beta chain sequence. Its target is not known. Generated by immunoSEQ multiplex PCR, the TCRdb table keeps only in-frame clones and is missing some. The data show 140,000 to 150,000 clones, about 90% seen once. The data are from a study of T cell responses to AZD1222 COVID-19 vaccine. Study background: Combined were second doses at about 4 or about 12 weeks.

From germline, CDR1 is LGHDT and CDR2 YNNKEL (reference sequence). The V gene lost 1 base and the J gene lost 4 bases, with 10 bases spanning the gap. This CDR3 region has 15 residues. Regarding the study as a whole: Reportedly, close to half of spike-specific TCRs are directed against unmutated variant regions. It should be noted that donors were predominantly white British and more often female, and clonal diversity was possibly underestimated.

The receptor was derived from an adult in good health. The V and J genes are TRBV3-1 (or the pseudogene TRBV3-2) and TRBJ2-2, with D unresolved. The source was peripheral blood, collected on day 0 of AZD1222 vaccination. For the CDR3, the DNA is TGTGCCAGCAGCCAAGTCGGCAGTCGCACCGGGGAGCTGTTTTTT. This encodes CASSQVGSRTGELFF.